This TCR beta chain was sequenced during a study of CD8 T cells in ankylosing spondylitis. From the 5' RACE reads, TCRdb called clonotypes with MiXCR, one entry per CDR3 protein. Seen here are around 340,000 distinct CDR3 sequences, approximately 22% observed once, and the top ten hold 10% to 15%. The germline gives CDR1 SGHTA, CDR2 FQGNSA. The CDR3 contains 16 residues. With 1 base removed from V and 7 bases from J, the gap between germline ends came to 17 bases. Specimen: blood, either unsorted or a sorted T cell fraction (not recorded which). V gene TRBV7-2 combines with J gene TRBJ2-4; D is tentatively TRBD1 or TRBD2 (5 bases each). The clonotype comes from a male donor with ankylosing spondylitis or in good health (not recorded which). The CDR3 sequence: CASSLVWGRGANIQYF. CDR3 sequence (DNA): TGTGCCAGCAGCTTAGTGTGGGGGAGAGGGGCCAACATTCAGTACTTC.